The source of this TCR beta chain is a study of CD8+ T cells in alopecia areata. Whole-study context: Tofacitinib dosing lasted 6 to 18 months, which was then followed by 6 months off drug.

The CDR3 runs to 14 residues. V was shortened by 5 bases and J by 5 bases, with 14 bases between the two germline ends. Germline CDR1 and CDR2: SGHTA and FQGTGA. RNA was extracted and reverse transcribed into cDNA as the sequencing template. TCRdb keeps only in-frame clones here, not all; method: immunoSEQ multiplex PCR. The sample includes 150,000 to 250,000 clones, more than 55% of them seen just once. The sample holds a few counts of this clone. Treatment meaning: oral pan-JAK inhibitor, 5-10 mg twice daily. The clonotype originates from a human donor with alopecia areata. The chain has TRBV7-3 and TRBJ2-3; D perhaps matches TRBD1 (7 bases). The sequenced sample was CD4+ T cells sorted from blood, obtained at week 4, from a patient treated with tofacitinib. CDR3 in amino acids: CASSVSGGGDTQYF. DNA of the CDR3: TGTGCCAGCAGCGTATCAGGGGGAGGAGATACGCAGTATTTT.